Below are 29 T cell receptor beta chains sequenced from a single sample in a study of T cells in Graves' hyperthyroidism and ophthalmopathy. Amplification of TCR beta CDR3 regions used RNA as the template. RT-PCR in the first round (using the HTBI primer set) targeted the TCR CDR3. TCRdb re-called the multiplex PCR reads through MiXCR, storing one row per CDR3 protein. The table records under 600,000 distinct CDR3 sequences, more than 15% of them present only once. Sequenced input: blood. The receptor source for this set is a woman between 40 and 55 years old with Graves' ophthalmopathy.

This clonotype was found many times. In DNA form, the CDR3 reads TGTGCCGCCGGGACGGCCAACACTGAAGCTTTCTTT. Protein product: CAAGTANTEAFF. V gene TRBV10-3 combines with J gene TRBJ1-1; the D gene is possibly TRBD1 (5 bases). The CDR3 has 12 amino acids. V shed 11 bases and J shed 2 bases, with 12 bases lying between them. Germline lookup yields CDR1 ENHRY and CDR2 SYGVKD.

This clonotype was observed at least ten times. This chain joins TRBV7-8 and TRBJ1-1; the D gene is possibly TRBD1 (5 bases). The V gene lost 5 bases and the J gene lost 0 bases, with 13 bases spanning the gap. Germline V gene data show CDR1 as SGHVS and CDR2 as FQNEAQ. The CDR3 has 15 amino acids. The CDR3, as DNA: TGTGCCAGCAGCCCGAAGACAGAACTGAACACTGAAGCTTTCTTT. It translates to CASSPKTELNTEAFF.

This clonotype was recorded at least ten times. The chain employs TRBV7-9 and TRBJ2-5; tentative D call: TRBD1 (5 bases). V gave up 5 bases and J gave up 2 bases, with 15 bases separating them. Germline V gene lookup returns CDR1 SEHNR and CDR2 FQNEAQ (reference sequence). This CDR3 contains 15 residues. CDR3 region: CASSTDKRTQETQYF. The CDR3 DNA is TGTGCCAGCAGCACGGACAAAAGGACGCAAGAGACCCAGTACTTC. Full variable domain (outside the CDR3, taken from reference TRBV7-9 and TRBJ2-5): DTGVSQNPRHKITKRGQNVTFRCDPISEHNRLYWYRQTLGQGPEFLTYFQNEAQLEKSRLLSDRFSAERPKGSFSTLEIQRTEQGDSAMYLCASSTDKRTQETQYFGPGTRLLVL.

This rearrangement joins TRBV9 to TRBJ2-4; 7 nucleotides align to TRBD2. Germline loops: CDR1 SGDLS, CDR2 YYNGEE. J gave up 0 bases and V 7 bases, and 22 bases lay outside the gene matches. The CDR3 runs 20 residues. The CDR3 bases are TGTGCCAGCGGTCCCCTTGGCGGGAGTGAGCTCGGAGGAGCCAAAAACATTCAGTACTTC. Translation gives CASGPLGGSELGGAKNIQYF. Full variable domain (rest looked up from reference TRBV9 and TRBJ2-4): DSGVTQTPKHLITATGQRVTLRCSPRSGDLSVYWYQQSLDQGLQFLIQYYNGEERAKGNILERFSAQQFPDLHSELNLSSLELGDSALYFCASGPLGGSELGGAKNIQYFGAGTRLSVL.

This clonotype was counted ten times or more. V is TRBV7-8 and J is TRBJ2-7; D is unresolved. The CDR3 extends over 12 amino acids. The germline V gene has CDR1 SGHVS and CDR2 FQNEAQ. V was pared by 5 bases and J by 3 bases, with 8 bases between. CDR3 loop: CASSLEDYEQYF. The CDR3 DNA sequence: TGTGCCAGCAGCCTGGAAGACTACGAGCAGTACTTC.

The table lists this clonotype with many counts. The chain couples TRBV2 to TRBJ2-5; TRBD1 aligns across 8 bases. The CDR3 is 14 residues long. Germline V gene lookup returns CDR1 SNHLY and CDR2 FYNNEI. V was pared by 5 bases and J by 5 bases, with 7 bases of the junction left unmatched. The CDR3 DNA reads as TGTGCCAGCAGTTGGGGACAGGTTGGGGAGACCCAGTACTTC. It specifies CASSWGQVGETQYF.

The chain combines TRBV6-1 with TRBJ1-3; no reliable D call. Trimming removed 6 bases from V and 0 bases from J, with 9 bases in between. The CDR3 length is 14 residues. The germline V gene has CDR1 MNHNS and CDR2 SASEGT. CDR3 DNA sequence: TGTGCCAGCAGAGAGCCCTACTCTGGAAACACCATATATTTT. Protein product: CASREPYSGNTIYF.

This clonotype was recorded many times. This chain joins TRBV2 and TRBJ2-2, with TRBD2 matching over 7 bases. The V gene's germline CDR1 is SNHLY and CDR2 FYNNEI. The length of the CDR3 is 16 residues. Trimming at V came to 5 bases and at J to 0 bases, leaving 6 bases not matched to a gene. This CDR3 is CASSPRGSPNTGELFF. DNA for the CDR3: TGTGCCAGCAGTCCGCGCGGGAGCCCGAACACCGGGGAGCTGTTTTTT.

The table lists this clonotype with many counts. The V call is TRBV11-2, the J call TRBJ2-3, with TRBD2 as a possible D gene (6 bases). CDR1 SGHAT and CDR2 FQNNGV come from the germline V gene. V was cut by 4 bases and J by 0 bases, with 17 bases left in between. CDR3 size: 17 residues. In DNA, the CDR3 is TGTGCCAGCAGCTCCCCGAGGGGCGGGGTCAGCACAGATACGCAGTATTTT. This sequence encodes CASSSPRGGVSTDTQYF.

This rearrangement joins TRBV6-1 to TRBJ2-7, with D unclear. Deletions cut 0 bases from V and 7 bases from J, with 4 bases between. The CDR3 runs 11 residues. The germline gives CDR1 MNHNS, CDR2 SASEGT. The chain's CDR3 is CASSEAWEQYF. The DNA of the CDR3 is TGTGCCAGCAGTGAAGCGTGGGAGCAGTACTTC.

The chain combines TRBV20-1 with TRBJ2-7; 8 bases line up with TRBD1. Unmatched junction bases numbered 5, after V lost 5 bases and J lost 2 bases. Germline V gene sequence: CDR1 DFQATT, CDR2 SNEGSKA (reference sequence). The CDR3 has 13 amino acids. The CDR3 loop is CSASRTGPYEQYF. CDR3 nucleotide sequence: TGCAGTGCTTCCCGGACAGGGCCCTACGAGCAGTACTTC.

Many counts were recorded for this clonotype. J is TRBJ2-7 and V is TRBV11-2, with 8 bases aligning to TRBD2. CDR1 and CDR2 from the germline V gene are SGHAT and FQNNGV. The J segment lost 3 bases and the V segment lost 5 bases, leaving 3 bases of the junction unmatched. The CDR3 is made up of 13 amino acids. The CDR3 spells CASSATSGYEQYF. The CDR3 DNA reads as TGTGCCAGCAGCGCTACTAGCGGCTACGAGCAGTACTTC. The full variable domain, in which reference TRBV11-2 and TRBJ2-7 provide the parts outside the CDR3, is EAGVAQSPRYKIIEKRQSVAFWCNPISGHATLYWYQQILGQGPKLLIQFQNNGVVDDSQLPKDRFSAERLKGVDSTLKIQPAKLEDSAVYLCASSATSGYEQYFGPGTRLTVT.

This clonotype occurred a few times. The CDR3 region is CASSAPRTANTEAFF. CDR3 sequence (DNA): TGTGCCAGCAGTGCCCCCCGGACGGCGAACACTGAAGCTTTCTTT. This sequence joins TRBV6-1 and TRBJ1-1; D gene uncertain. With 4 bases removed from V and 1 base from J, the gap between germline ends came to 13 bases. CDR1 is MNHNS and CDR2 is SASEGT in the germline V gene. CDR3 length: 15 amino acids.

This chain joins TRBV4-1 and TRBJ2-5; 8 bases are a match to TRBD2. The CDR3 runs 16 residues. Trimming cost V 1 base and J 2 bases; bases outside gene matches: 6. Germline values: CDR1 MGHRA, CDR2 YSYEKL. The CDR3 spells CASSQGGRGGQETQYF. CDR3 DNA: TGCGCCAGCAGCCAAGGAGGCCGGGGGGGGCAAGAGACCCAGTACTTC.

This clonotype has at least ten counts. The chain has TRBV5-1 and TRBJ2-1; 9 bases are a match to TRBD1. CDR3 size: 15 residues. Germline lookup yields CDR1 SGHRS and CDR2 YFSETQ. J was trimmed by 3 bases and V by 4 bases; bases with no gene match: 5. Here the CDR3 reads CASSQWTGDYNEQFF. In DNA form, the CDR3 reads TGCGCCAGCAGCCAATGGACAGGGGACTACAATGAGCAGTTCTTC.

This clonotype was recorded at least ten times. This chain uses TRBV28 with TRBJ1-2; a possible D gene is TRBD1 (5 bases). The CDR3 extends over 18 amino acids. Trimming stripped 5 bases from V and 4 bases from J, with 26 bases between. Germline V gives CDR1 MDHEN, CDR2 SYDVKM. This chain's CDR3 is CASSPGWGRRYLFYGYTF. CDR3 nucleotides: TGTGCCAGCAGTCCAGGGTGGGGCAGACGATACTTATTCTATGGCTACACCTTC.

This clonotype was observed a handful of times. The chain carries TRBV5-1 and TRBJ1-4; TRBD1 matches at 7 bases. The V segment lost 6 bases and the J segment 8 bases; nucleotides outside the gene matches: 19. The CDR3 spans 17 residues. The V gene's germline CDR1 is SGHRS and CDR2 YFSETQ. The CDR3 protein is CASTLGPTGTVIEKLFF. The CDR3, as DNA: TGCGCCAGCACCCTCGGCCCTACCGGGACAGTTATCGAAAAACTGTTTTTT.

Concerning this clonotype itself: Given a much more abundant clone one base away, this may be a read error. The chain employs TRBV6-8 and TRBJ2-7; D could derive from TRBD1 or TRBD2 (5 bases each). V was cut by 4 bases and J by 7 bases, with 14 bases left in between. Germline V gene lookup returns CDR1 MNHGY and CDR2 SAAAGT. CDR3 length: 13 residues. DNA for the CDR3: TGTGCCAGCAGTTCTGGGGGTTTCACTGAGCAGTACTTC. Protein sequence: CASSSGGFTEQYF.

For the CDR3, the DNA is TGCGCCAGCAGCTCCGGGACTCCGGGGGCCTGGGAGGAGACCCAGTACTTC. Its translation: CASSSGTPGAWEETQYF. V usage is TRBV5-1 and J usage is TRBJ2-5; perhaps D is TRBD1 or TRBD2 (6 bases each). Trimming removed 3 bases at V and 5 bases at J, with 23 bases between. The CDR3 covers 17 residues. The germline V gene has CDR1 SGHRS and CDR2 YFSETQ. Drawing the rest from reference TRBV5-1 and TRBJ2-5, the complete variable domain is KAGVTQTPRYLIKTRGQQVTLSCSPISGHRSVSWYQQTPGQGLQFLFEYFSETQRNKGNFPGRFSGRQFSNSRSEMNVSTLELGDSALYLCASSSGTPGAWEETQYFGPGTRLLVL.

The J gene is TRBJ2-3, the V gene TRBV12-3 or TRBV12-4, with 8 bases lining up with TRBD2. The CDR3 runs 14 residues. V gave up 10 bases and J gave up 4 bases; unmatched junction bases: 10. The CDR3 region has the DNA TGTGCCACCTCGGGGGGGCCGTCCTCAGATACGCAGTATTTT. Protein product: CATSGGPSSDTQYF.

This clonotype was recorded a few times. The chain has TRBV6-1 and TRBJ2-7, with 10 bases lining up with TRBD1. Germline V gene lookup returns CDR1 MNHNS and CDR2 SASEGT. The J segment lost 6 bases and the V segment lost 8 bases, leaving 19 bases of the junction unmatched. This CDR3 contains 17 residues. The CDR3 reads CASVGDRGAGAPLEQYF. In DNA, the CDR3 is TGTGCCAGCGTGGGGGACAGGGGTGCGGGAGCCCCTCTCGAGCAGTACTTC.

This rearrangement joins TRBV27 to TRBJ2-1; D is possibly TRBD1 or TRBD2 (6 bases each). CDR3 size: 15 residues. Trimming pared 2 bases from V and 9 bases from J, leaving 17 bases between. Germline V gene lookup returns CDR1 MNHEY and CDR2 SMNVEV (reference sequence). CDR3 nucleotides: TGTGCCAGCAGTTTAACAGGGAGGTTCGTCAGTGAGCAGTTCTTC. Its translation: CASSLTGRFVSEQFF.

This clonotype was seen at least ten times. V and J are TRBV10-3 and TRBJ1-1, with a weak D call TRBD1 (5 bases). CDR1 is ENHRY, CDR2 SYGVKD, per germline. V shed 0 bases and J shed 3 bases, with 14 bases lying between them. This CDR3 has 16 amino acids. As DNA, the CDR3 is TGTGCCATCAGTGAGTCGATAGGGGTGAGGGACACTGAAGCTTTCTTT. It yields the protein CAISESIGVRDTEAFF.

This clonotype was observed many times. The chain carries TRBV27 and TRBJ2-1; 10 nucleotides line up with TRBD2. This CDR3 contains 14 residues. Germline trimming cut 3 bases from V and 10 bases from J; bases unmatched to any gene: 6. Germline CDR1 is MNHEY and CDR2 is SMNVEV (reference sequence). In DNA form, the CDR3 reads TGTGCCAGCAGTTTGGCTAGCGGGGGTGGGGAGCAGTTCTTC. Translation gives CASSLASGGGEQFF.

This clonotype has a single count. This chain connects TRBV19 to TRBJ2-7; D is possibly TRBD1 or TRBD2 (5 bases each). The V and J ends lost 2 bases and 4 bases respectively, with 12 bases between them. CDR1 LNHDA and CDR2 SQIVND come from the germline V gene (reference sequence). The length of the CDR3 is 14 residues. CDR3 nucleotide sequence: TGTGCCAGTAGTATAAGGGGCAGAGGGTACGAGCAGTACTTC. Translated, it gives CASSIRGRGYEQYF.

In its sample, this clonotype was seen many times. V is TRBV6-2 or TRBV6-3 and J is TRBJ2-7; 9 bases agree with TRBD1. Trimming took 6 bases from V and 3 from J; bases not matched to a gene: 3. The V gene's germline CDR1 is MNHEY and CDR2 SVGEGT. This CDR3 is 13 amino acids long. The chain's CDR3 is CASRRQGDYEQYF. In DNA form, the CDR3 reads TGTGCCAGCAGGAGACAGGGGGACTACGAGCAGTACTTC.

This chain joins TRBV6-1 and TRBJ1-1; D remains ambiguous. The V end lost 7 bases, the J end lost 4 bases, and 16 bases lay between the germline ends. The CDR3 has 14 amino acids. Per the germline V gene, CDR1 is MNHNS and CDR2 is SASEGT. CDR3 region: CASKLGRRGTEAFF. The CDR3 DNA reads as TGTGCCAGCAAACTAGGCAGGAGAGGCACTGAAGCTTTCTTT.

This clonotype was seen more than once but under ten times. The CDR3 coding sequence is TGTGCTAGTGGCCCCTATAGGGGCAATCAGCCCCAGCATTTT. This encodes CASGPYRGNQPQHF. This chain joins TRBV12-5 and TRBJ1-5, with unresolved D. With 6 bases removed from V and 2 bases from J, the gap between germline ends came to 11 bases. There are 14 residues in the CDR3. Germline CDR1 reads LGHNT; CDR2 reads FRNRAP.

This clonotype appeared a few times. This chain uses TRBV20-1 with TRBJ2-4; possibly TRBD1 for D (6 bases). Germline-derived CDR1 and CDR2 are DFQATT and SNEGSKA (reference sequence). V was trimmed by 6 bases and J by 1 base, leaving 19 bases between them. The CDR3 has 16 residues. Here the CDR3 DNA reads TGCAGTGCCCAGTACAGGGATCGGGTGGCCAAAAACATTCAGTACTTC. This codes for CSAQYRDRVAKNIQYF.